This T cell receptor beta chain was sequenced during a study of shared clonotypes between healthy human individuals. At the level of the study: CD4 naive cells filled three plates per donor, CD4 memory three, CD8 naive two and CD8 memory one. Broader study findings: Clonotype sharing across donors was expected to vary with sequencing depth. A handful of donors held about 5% of naive CD4 clonotypes in common. With few donors, the genetic and exposure-history diversity represented was limited.

Assay used: immunoSEQ multiplex PCR; TCRdb lists only in-frame clones, some missing. This sample carries around 650,000 clones, 95% to 96% of them seen once, and the ten largest clones take more than 0.085%. About this clone: Its antigen is still unknown.

In the naive CD8 group, cells lacked CD45RO and were positively selected for CCR7, so terminally differentiated effector memory CD45RA+ cells were left out. Sequencing was carried out using naive CD8+ T cells sorted from blood. This receptor was taken from a woman aged 30 to 39 in good health.

The CDR3 region has the DNA TGTGCCAGCAGCTTCGGAACAGGGGTCGGGGGTCCCTACTACGAGCAGTACTTC. Protein: CASSFGTGVGGPYYEQYF. This chain connects TRBV5-6 to TRBJ2-7; D may be TRBD1 (7 bases). The germline V gene has CDR1 SGHDT and CDR2 YYEEEE. V lost 2 bases to trimming and J lost 3 bases, with 24 bases between them. This CDR3 has 18 amino acids.